This is a list of T cell receptor beta chains from one sample in a study of shared clonotypes between healthy human individuals. Clones were read by immunoSEQ multiplex PCR, and TCRdb kept only the in-frame ones, dropping some. The data contain about 2.4 million clones, 80% to 95% of them seen just once; the ten biggest clones take up roughly 0.39%. The material sequenced was naive CD4+ T cells from PBMCs. The receptor source for this set is a young man in good health. Some clones in this sample may be carry-over from other donors' samples. Both conserved end residues are part of each CDR3. Each record gives: clone size, V gene, D gene, J gene, CDR3 length, CDR3 protein, CDR3 DNA. D genes are given only for firm matches. Expanded clones are given a class, and other clones once, few, many or no size at all.

clone size: -; V gene: TRBV29-1; D gene: TRBD1; J gene: TRBJ2-7; CDR3 length: 14; CDR3 protein: CSVDKGAWGYEQYF; CDR3 DNA: TGCAGCGTTGATAAGGGGGCATGGGGCTACGAGCAGTACTTC
clone size: -; V gene: TRBV5-4; D gene: -; J gene: TRBJ1-1; CDR3 length: 15; CDR3 protein: CASSLEARGYTEAFF; CDR3 DNA: TGTGCCAGCAGCTTGGAGGCCAGGGGCTACACTGAAGCTTTCTTT
clone size: -; V gene: TRBV29-1; D gene: TRBD2; J gene: TRBJ2-1; CDR3 length: 14; CDR3 protein: CSVGLVFAGNEQFF; CDR3 DNA: TGCAGCGTGGGACTAGTCTTTGCTGGGAATGAGCAGTTCTTC
clone size: -; V gene: TRBV5-1; D gene: -; J gene: TRBJ2-7; CDR3 length: 14; CDR3 protein: CASSFQTGRYEQYF; CDR3 DNA: TGCGCCAGCAGCTTTCAGACAGGGAGGTACGAGCAGTACTTC
clone size: once; V gene: TRBV15; D gene: TRBD1; J gene: TRBJ2-1; CDR3 length: 14; CDR3 protein: CATRTGQIYNEQFF; CDR3 DNA: TGTGCCACCAGGACAGGGCAAATATACAATGAGCAGTTCTTC
clone size: -; V gene: TRBV27; D gene: TRBD2; J gene: TRBJ2-3; CDR3 length: 15; CDR3 protein: CASSSLAGGADTQYF; CDR3 DNA: TGTGCCAGCAGTTCACTAGCGGGAGGGGCAGATACGCAGTATTTT
clone size: -; V gene: TRBV7-9; D gene: TRBD2; J gene: TRBJ2-2; CDR3 length: 16; CDR3 protein: CASSSSGRAAVRELFF; CDR3 DNA: TGTGCCAGCAGTAGTAGCGGGAGGGCCGCGGTGAGGGAGCTGTTTTTT
clone size: -; V gene: TRBV5-6; D gene: -; J gene: TRBJ1-4; CDR3 length: 14; CDR3 protein: CASSPDSGGEKLFF; CDR3 DNA: TGTGCCAGCAGCCCGGACAGTGGTGGAGAAAAACTGTTTTTT
clone size: -; V gene: TRBV28; D gene: -; J gene: TRBJ1-3; CDR3 length: 16; CDR3 protein: CASSLSPVGLGNTIYF; CDR3 DNA: TGTGCCAGCAGTTTATCCCCTGTCGGGCTCGGAAACACCATATATTTT
clone size: -; V gene: TRBV19; D gene: -; J gene: TRBJ1-2; CDR3 length: 12; CDR3 protein: CASSISGVGYTF; CDR3 DNA: TGTGCCAGTAGTATTTCGGGGGTTGGCTACACCTTC
clone size: -; V gene: TRBV28; D gene: TRBD1; J gene: TRBJ2-2; CDR3 length: 16; CDR3 protein: CASSPRTGYDTGELFF; CDR3 DNA: TGTGCCAGCAGTCCACGGACAGGGTATGACACCGGGGAGCTGTTTTTT
clone size: once; V gene: TRBV6-6; D gene: -; J gene: TRBJ1-1; CDR3 length: 15; CDR3 protein: CASRKTGQLNTEAFF; CDR3 DNA: TGTGCCAGCAGAAAAACTGGACAGCTGAACACTGAAGCTTTCTTT
clone size: -; V gene: TRBV6-6; D gene: -; J gene: TRBJ2-3; CDR3 length: 14; CDR3 protein: CASGHREGTDTQYF; CDR3 DNA: TGTGCCAGCGGACACAGGGAAGGCACAGATACGCAGTATTTT
clone size: -; V gene: TRBV7-2; D gene: -; J gene: TRBJ2-7; CDR3 length: 13; CDR3 protein: CASSLALAYEQYF; CDR3 DNA: TGTGCCAGCAGCTTAGCACTAGCCTACGAGCAGTACTTC
clone size: -; V gene: TRBV12-2; D gene: -; J gene: TRBJ2-7; CDR3 length: 15; CDR3 protein: CASRLVGSGRGEQYF; CDR3 DNA: TGTGCAAGTCGCTTAGTTGGTAGCGGGAGGGGCGAGCAGTACTTC
clone size: -; V gene: TRBV6-6; D gene: -; J gene: TRBJ2-1; CDR3 length: 12; CDR3 protein: CASSRLGDQQFF; CDR3 DNA: TGTGCCAGCAGCCGACTAGGGGATCAGCAGTTCTTC
clone size: -; V gene: TRBV6-1; D gene: TRBD1; J gene: TRBJ2-2; CDR3 length: 15; CDR3 protein: CASAVQGANTGELFF; CDR3 DNA: TGTGCCAGCGCAGTACAGGGGGCGAACACCGGGGAGCTGTTTTTT
clone size: -; V gene: TRBV5-1; D gene: -; J gene: TRBJ2-3; CDR3 length: 12; CDR3 protein: CASSFRADTQYF; CDR3 DNA: TGCGCCAGCAGCTTTAGGGCAGATACGCAGTATTTT
clone size: -; V gene: TRBV2; D gene: -; J gene: TRBJ2-1; CDR3 length: 15; CDR3 protein: CASSEFQSSYNEQFF; CDR3 DNA: TGTGCCAGCAGTGAATTCCAGAGCTCCTACAATGAGCAGTTCTTC
clone size: -; V gene: TRBV7-9; D gene: -; J gene: TRBJ1-6; CDR3 length: 13; CDR3 protein: CASTLGSNSPLHF; CDR3 DNA: TGTGCCAGCACCCTGGGGAGCAATTCACCCCTCCACTTT
clone size: once; V gene: TRBV6-5; D gene: -; J gene: TRBJ2-1; CDR3 length: 14; CDR3 protein: CASSYSGRASEQFF; CDR3 DNA: TGTGCCAGCAGTTACTCGGGACGGGCCAGTGAGCAGTTCTTC
clone size: -; V gene: TRBV19; D gene: TRBD1; J gene: TRBJ1-2; CDR3 length: 14; CDR3 protein: CASHSTGENYGYTF; CDR3 DNA: TGTGCCAGCCACTCGACAGGGGAGAACTATGGCTACACCTTC
clone size: -; V gene: TRBV6-1; D gene: -; J gene: TRBJ2-7; CDR3 length: 12; CDR3 protein: CASRPSAYEQYF; CDR3 DNA: TGTGCCAGTCGTCCTTCGGCCTACGAGCAGTACTTC
clone size: -; V gene: TRBV7-3; D gene: TRBD2; J gene: TRBJ2-3; CDR3 length: 16; CDR3 protein: CASSYGTSGSTDTQYF; CDR3 DNA: TGTGCCAGCAGCTACGGGACTAGCGGAAGCACAGATACGCAGTATTTT
clone size: -; V gene: TRBV4-1; D gene: TRBD1; J gene: TRBJ2-7; CDR3 length: 16; CDR3 protein: CASSHPPGQPSYEQYF; CDR3 DNA: TGCGCCAGCAGCCACCCGCCGGGACAGCCCTCCTACGAGCAGTACTTC
clone size: -; V gene: TRBV6-1; D gene: -; J gene: TRBJ2-5; CDR3 length: 14; CDR3 protein: CASSGQGTQETQYF; CDR3 DNA: TGTGCCAGCAGTGGGCAGGGGACGCAAGAGACCCAGTACTTC
clone size: -; V gene: TRBV5-1; D gene: TRBD1; J gene: TRBJ1-1; CDR3 length: 18; CDR3 protein: CASSSGGTGTMSSTEAFF; CDR3 DNA: TGCGCCAGCAGCTCGGGCGGGACAGGGACGATGAGCAGCACTGAAGCTTTCTTT
clone size: -; V gene: TRBV30; D gene: -; J gene: TRBJ1-4; CDR3 length: 14; CDR3 protein: CAWSVGGAKEKLFF; CDR3 DNA: TGTGCCTGGAGTGTAGGGGGGGCGAAAGAAAAACTGTTTTTT
clone size: once; V gene: TRBV7-9; D gene: -; J gene: TRBJ2-1; CDR3 length: 13; CDR3 protein: CASLEDSRNEQFF; CDR3 DNA: TGTGCCAGCCTTGAGGATTCGCGCAATGAGCAGTTCTTC
clone size: -; V gene: TRBV7-3; D gene: -; J gene: TRBJ2-6; CDR3 length: 15; CDR3 protein: CASSLTAPGANVLTF; CDR3 DNA: TGTGCCAGCAGCTTAACGGCCCCTGGGGCCAACGTCCTGACTTTC
clone size: once; V gene: TRBV25-1; D gene: TRBD1; J gene: TRBJ2-5; CDR3 length: 15; CDR3 protein: CASSDWTGPKETQYF; CDR3 DNA: TGTGCCAGCAGTGATTGGACAGGGCCTAAGGAGACCCAGTACTTC
clone size: -; V gene: TRBV10-3; D gene: TRBD1; J gene: TRBJ2-1; CDR3 length: 15; CDR3 protein: CAISEGQGIVGEQFF; CDR3 DNA: TGTGCCATCAGTGAGGGACAGGGGATTGTGGGTGAGCAGTTCTTC